The rows below give T cell receptor beta chains drawn from one sample of a study of spatial heterogeneity in lung cancer. TCRdb fed the 5' RACE reads into MiXCR, producing one record per CDR3 protein. Of under 40,000 distinct CDR3 sequences listed, approximately 5.6% were seen once; the top ten hold approximately 24%. The sequences come from PBMCs, collected at surgery. These receptors all stem from a female donor with early-stage non-small cell lung cancer. Both conserved end residues are part of each CDR3. D genes are given only for firm matches. Not all rows give a size; the values are once, few, many and, for expanded clones, a class.

.	TRBV20-1	TRBJ2-3	TRBD2	TGCAGTGCTAGAGATCTCCAGCGGGGTAGCACAGATACGCAGTATTTT	CSARDLQRGSTDTQYF
few	TRBV6-4	TRBJ2-3	TRBD1	TGTGCCAGCAGTGGGACAGGGGGCACAGATACGCAGTATTTT	CASSGTGGTDTQYF
few	TRBV5-1	TRBJ1-2	.	TGCGCCAGCAGCTCGGACAGCTATGGCTACACCTTC	CASSSDSYGYTF
.	TRBV6-6	TRBJ1-6	.	TGTGCCAGCAGTTCGGGAGGGAATAATTCACCCCTCCACTTT	CASSSGGNNSPLHF
many	TRBV7-2	TRBJ2-1	.	TGTGCCAGCAGCTTAGGTTCGAGCTCCTACAATGAGCAGTTCTTC	CASSLGSSSYNEQFF
few	TRBV20-1	TRBJ1-1	.	TGCAGTGCTAGTCCACAGGCTTGGGGGGACACTGAAGCTTTCTTT	CSASPQAWGDTEAFF
many	TRBV6-5	TRBJ1-2	TRBD1	TGTGCCAGCAGTCCGATACCCGGGACAGTGCTCTTTGGGGATGGCTACACCTTC	CASSPIPGTVLFGDGYTF
few	TRBV18	TRBJ2-5	.	TGTGCCAGCTCACCCCCCCCTCCTGGGCAAGAGACCCAGTACTTC	CASSPPPPGQETQYF
once	TRBV5-1	TRBJ2-7	TRBD1	TGCGCCAGCAGCTTGGTGCCTCTGGACAGGGCCTACGAGCAGTACTTC	CASSLVPLDRAYEQYF
many	TRBV29-1	TRBJ2-7	TRBD1	TGCAGCGAAGACTATAGAGGGACAGAAAGAAACTACGAGCAGTACTTC	CSEDYRGTERNYEQYF
.	TRBV7-2	TRBJ2-1	.	TGTGCCAGCAGCTTAGGGCCAGGCTCCTACAATGAGCAGTTCTTC	CASSLGPGSYNEQFF
.	TRBV3-1	TRBJ1-6	.	TGTGCCAGCAGCGGGGCCTATAATTCACCCCTCCACTTT	CASSGAYNSPLHF
many	TRBV7-3	TRBJ2-1	.	TGTGCCAGCAGCTTAACCCGGGGGGCCCTCAATGAGCAGTTCTTC	CASSLTRGALNEQFF
many	TRBV5-5	TRBJ1-5	TRBD1	TGTGCCAGCAGGGCGGGACAGTCCTTTCAGCCCCAGCATTTT	CASRAGQSFQPQHF
many	TRBV5-6	TRBJ1-2	TRBD1	TGTGCCAGCAGCTTCATCCGGGACAGGTTGTATGGCTACACCTTC	CASSFIRDRLYGYTF
many	TRBV7-2	TRBJ1-1	TRBD1	TGTGCCAGCAGCTGGGACAGGGGGGCCACTGAAGCTTTCTTT	CASSWDRGATEAFF
many	TRBV5-6	TRBJ2-5	TRBD2	TGTGCCAGCAGCTTGGAACTAGCGGGGGGTTTGGAGACCCAGTACTTC	CASSLELAGGLETQYF
many	TRBV7-6	TRBJ2-7	TRBD1	TGTGCCAGCAGCCAGGGGGGGACAGGGGGCCACGAGCAGTACTTC	CASSQGGTGGHEQYF
few	TRBV19	TRBJ1-2	TRBD1	TGTGCCAGTAGTATAGGCCGGACAGGGGCTGCCGGCTACACCTTC	CASSIGRTGAAGYTF
many	TRBV9	TRBJ1-1	.	TGTGCCAGCAGCGTAGCTCCCTCAGGTGGAGGCACTGAAGCTTTCTTT	CASSVAPSGGGTEAFF
many	TRBV27	TRBJ1-2	.	TGTGCCAGCAGTTTCGCGGCGGGGGCCGGCGGCTACACCTTC	CASSFAAGAGGYTF
many	TRBV12-3/TRBV12-4	TRBJ2-1	TRBD1	TGTGCCAGCAGTCCCCCCGGGACAGTATACAATGAGCAGTTCTTC	CASSPPGTVYNEQFF
many	TRBV29-1	TRBJ2-5	.	TGCAGCGTTGCAGGGGACCAAGAGACCCAGTACTTC	CSVAGDQETQYF
many	TRBV12-3/TRBV12-4	TRBJ1-1	.	TGTGCCAGCAGGCGCTCGGGGAGGGGGAGCACTGAAGCTTTCTTT	CASRRSGRGSTEAFF
.	TRBV5-1	TRBJ2-1	.	TGCGCCAGCAGCTTGGGAGACAGATACAATGAGCAGTTCTTC	CASSLGDRYNEQFF
few	TRBV9	TRBJ1-2	.	TGTGCCAGCAGCGTAAAAAGGGAAGGGAGTTACTATGGCTACACCTTC	CASSVKREGSYYGYTF
many	TRBV20-1	TRBJ2-1	.	TGCAGTGCTAGAGATGGGGGGACAGAGCCGTGCTTC	CSARDGGTEPCF
many	TRBV20-1	TRBJ2-3	.	TGCAGTGCTAGAGATTTTAATAACACAGATACGCAGTATTTT	CSARDFNNTDTQYF
many	TRBV6-5	TRBJ2-1	TRBD2	TGTGCCAGCAGCAGACCCGGACTAGTGAACTACAATGAGCAGTTCTTC	CASSRPGLVNYNEQFF
.	TRBV30	TRBJ1-2	.	TGTGCCTGGAGTGCGGACAGTTCTAACTATGGCTACACCTTC	CAWSADSSNYGYTF
many	TRBV20-1	TRBJ1-4	.	TGCAGTGCTAGAGACCTGGGAGGAAGGGAAAATGAAAAACTGTTTTTT	CSARDLGGRENEKLFF
.	TRBV20-1	TRBJ1-1	TRBD1	TGCAGTGCTAGACAGGGGGCCGGAACTGAAGCTTTCTTT	CSARQGAGTEAFF
many	TRBV10-2	TRBJ1-2	.	TGCGCCACCACAGGTCGGGTCTTGGCCTTGCGTGGCTACACCTTC	CATTGRVLALRGYTF
many	TRBV28	TRBJ1-5	TRBD1	TGTGCCAGCAGTTTATATTCCGCAGGGGGCTTAGGCAATCAGCCCCAGCATTTT	CASSLYSAGGLGNQPQHF
many	TRBV20-1	TRBJ1-2	.	TGCAGTGCTAGACCCGGTGGTGAAGGGCCGGGAGGCTACACCTTC	CSARPGGEGPGGYTF
many	TRBV5-6	TRBJ1-2	TRBD1	TGTGCCAGCAGGACAGGGGGCGGTGGCTATGGCTACACCTTC	CASRTGGGGYGYTF
few	TRBV11-2	TRBJ2-7	.	TGTGCCAGCAGCGACGGGCAGACCCCCTCCTACGAGCAGTACTTC	CASSDGQTPSYEQYF
few	TRBV6-2/TRBV6-3	TRBJ2-1	TRBD2	TGTGCCAGCAGAAGAGCGGGGGTGTGGAATGAGCAGTTCTTC	CASRRAGVWNEQFF
.	TRBV4-1	TRBJ1-1	TRBD1	TGCGCCAGCAGCCTCTCGGGAAGTACAGGGGAGACTGAAGCTTTCTTT	CASSLSGSTGETEAFF
.	TRBV20-1	TRBJ2-7	.	TGCAGTGCTAGCGTGGCCTACGAGCAGTACTTC	CSASVAYEQYF
many	TRBV7-3	TRBJ2-3	TRBD2	TGTGCCAGCAGCTTCGGGACTAGGGGGACAGATACGCAGTATTTT	CASSFGTRGTDTQYF
many	TRBV4-3	TRBJ1-1	.	TGCGCCAGCAGCCAAGGGACAGTGAACACTGAAGCTTTCTTT	CASSQGTVNTEAFF
many	TRBV30	TRBJ2-7	.	TGTGCCTGGAGTGTAGGGCACAACTACGAGCAGTACTTC	CAWSVGHNYEQYF
many	TRBV9	TRBJ1-4	TRBD1	TGTGCCAGCAGCGCGGGACAGGGTGTCGGTTCTACTAATGAAAAACTGTTTTTT	CASSAGQGVGSTNEKLFF
.	TRBV28	TRBJ2-4	.	TGTGCCAGCAGTTTATCGGCCTTAAGAGCCAAAAACATTCAGTACTTC	CASSLSALRAKNIQYF
many	TRBV5-1	TRBJ1-4	TRBD1	TGCGCCAGCAGCTCACAGGGGCCCTCAACTAATGAAAAACTGTTTTTT	CASSSQGPSTNEKLFF
many	TRBV7-2	TRBJ2-1	TRBD2	TGTGCCAGCAGCCAAGGACTAGCGGGAGGTAATGAGCAGTTCTTC	CASSQGLAGGNEQFF
many	TRBV18	TRBJ2-4	TRBD1	TGTGCCAGCTCAGGAACCGGGACAGGAGAAAACATTCAGTACTTC	CASSGTGTGENIQYF
many	TRBV28	TRBJ1-2	.	TGTGCCAGCAGTTTATGGGCCAGCTATGGCTACACCTTC	CASSLWASYGYTF
many	TRBV18	TRBJ2-5	.	TGTGCCAGCTCACCGAAGATGCAAGAGACCCAGTACTTC	CASSPKMQETQYF
many	TRBV20-1	TRBJ2-1	.	TGCAGTACAGATAATCCCCCGGACAGCGATTACAATGAGCAGTTCTTC	CSTDNPPDSDYNEQFF
many	TRBV7-9	TRBJ2-7	TRBD1	TGTGCCAGCAGCTCCGGGACAGTCGGCCACGAGCAGTACTTC	CASSSGTVGHEQYF
few	TRBV5-4	TRBJ2-3	.	TGTGCCAGCAGCCCGGGACTGCACACAGATACGCAGTATTTT	CASSPGLHTDTQYF
many	TRBV19	TRBJ2-3	TRBD1	TGTGCCAGTAGCCCGGGACAGGCATCCTTAGGGACGCAGTATTTT	CASSPGQASLGTQYF